Shown below are 24 T cell receptor beta chains from a single sample sequenced in a study of blood T cell repertoires in COVID-19. The data were produced by immunoSEQ multiplex PCR, yet TCRdb's version contains in-frame clones alone and is incomplete. The sample has under 300,000 clones, about nine tenths seen once. The source material was PBMCs or T cells enriched from blood (not recorded which). The receptors originated from a man aged 18 to 30 who had recovered from COVID-19.

This rearrangement joins TRBV28 to TRBJ1-6; D gene ambiguous. Germline CDR1 MDHEN, CDR2 SYDVKM. There are 14 residues in the CDR3. V was pared by 3 bases and J by 6 bases, with 9 bases between. The CDR3 is CASSFEALNSPLHF. As DNA, the CDR3 is TGTGCCAGCAGTTTCGAGGCTCTTAATTCACCCCTCCACTTT.

This clone has just one count. The gene calls are TRBV7-9 and TRBJ1-1; D gene unclear. The CDR3 consists of 12 residues. Germline CDR1 is SEHNR and CDR2 is FQNEAQ (reference sequence). V was cut by 3 bases and J by 1 base, with 3 bases left in between. The CDR3 DNA reads as TGTGCCAGCAGCTTCAGGAACACTGAAGCTTTCTTT. This encodes CASSFRNTEAFF.

CDR3 loop: CASSAGQARETQYF. CDR3 sequence (DNA): TGTGCCAGCTCTGCGGGACAGGCTAGAGAGACCCAGTACTTC. The V and J genes are TRBV18 and TRBJ2-5; 8 positions match TRBD1. This CDR3 contains 14 residues. CDR1 is KGHSH, CDR2 LQKENI, per germline. The V segment lost 6 bases and the J segment 4 bases; nucleotides outside the gene matches: 7.

The V call is TRBV12-5, the J call TRBJ2-1; 8 bases fit TRBD1. V shed 6 bases and J 5 bases; nucleotides not matched to a gene: 9. This CDR3 contains 15 residues. Germline CDR1 is LGHNT and CDR2 is FRNRAP. The CDR3 nucleotides are TGTGCTAGTGGCCGGGGACAGGCGGGCGACAATGAGCAGTTCTTC. Its protein product is CASGRGQAGDNEQFF.

CDR3: CASSPPGLRGGYTF. The CDR3 coding sequence is TGTGCCAGCAGCCCGCCGGGACTTAGGGGTGGCTACACCTTC. The chain uses TRBV7-9 and TRBJ1-2; a weak D match, TRBD1 (5 bases). Looked up from germline, CDR1 is SEHNR and CDR2 is FQNEAQ (reference sequence). The V and J ends lost 5 bases and 7 bases respectively, with 17 bases between them. This CDR3 has 14 amino acids.

The V call is TRBV7-2, the J call TRBJ2-7, with TRBD1 matching 9 bases. Germline trimming cut 5 bases from V and 3 bases from J; bases unmatched to any gene: 14. In germline, CDR1 is SGHTA, CDR2 FQGNSA. The CDR3 sequence is 17 residues long. CDR3: CASSDRLSGTGFYEQYF. The CDR3 DNA reads as TGTGCCAGCAGCGATAGACTAAGTGGGACAGGGTTCTACGAGCAGTACTTC.

The gene calls are TRBV7-9 and TRBJ1-1, with 8 bases matching TRBD1. The CDR3 has 15 amino acids. V lost 3 bases and J lost 2; bases outside the gene matches: 5. In germline, CDR1 is SEHNR, CDR2 FQNEAQ (reference sequence). The CDR3 sequence is CASSFWTGLNTEAFF. In nucleotides, the CDR3 is TGTGCCAGCAGCTTTTGGACAGGGCTTAACACTGAAGCTTTCTTT.

The chain combines TRBV6-1 with TRBJ2-2; 7 positions match TRBD2. V shed 2 bases and J 2 bases; nucleotides not matched to a gene: 2. Germline V CDR1 and CDR2: MNHNS, SASEGT. The CDR3 spans 15 residues. The chain's CDR3 is CASSESGDNTGELFF. The CDR3, as DNA: TGTGCCAGCAGTGAAAGCGGGGATAACACCGGGGAGCTGTTTTTT.

This clone was detected only once. The rearrangement uses TRBV4-2 and TRBJ2-3; 16 nucleotides agree with TRBD2. The CDR3 runs to 20 residues. The germline gives CDR1 LGHNA, CDR2 YNFKEQ. Trimming at V came to 1 base and at J to 6 bases, leaving 13 bases not matched to a gene. The CDR3 is CASSQAPGLAGGPRTDTQYF. The CDR3 DNA is TGTGCCAGCAGCCAAGCACCGGGACTAGCGGGAGGGCCTCGGACGGATACGCAGTATTTT.

This chain links TRBV4-2 with TRBJ2-7; D is ambiguous. Germline lookup yields CDR1 LGHNA and CDR2 YNFKEQ. The ends were cut back, 0 bases at V and 2 bases at J, with 11 bases in the middle. This CDR3 contains 15 residues. The CDR3 protein is CASSQDIGTTYEQYF. In nucleotides, the CDR3 is TGTGCCAGCAGCCAAGACATCGGAACTACCTACGAGCAGTACTTC.

The gene calls are TRBV13 and TRBJ1-3; possibly TRBD1 for D (6 bases). CDR1 and CDR2 from the germline V gene are PRHDT and FYEKMQ (reference sequence). Trimming cost V 3 bases and J 0 bases, with 18 bases left between them. The CDR3 sequence is 18 residues long. CDR3 amino acids: CASSFKGGEGPSGNTIYF. DNA of the CDR3: TGTGCCAGCAGCTTTAAAGGGGGAGAGGGACCCTCTGGAAACACCATATATTTT.

The chain employs TRBV6-5 and TRBJ2-1; 9 nucleotides line up with TRBD2. V lost 6 bases and J lost 5; bases outside the gene matches: 8. The CDR3 length is 15 residues. Germline V gene data show CDR1 as MNHEY and CDR2 as SVGAGI. The CDR3 loop reads CASSTGAGGHNEQFF. As DNA, the CDR3 is TGTGCCAGCAGCACGGGAGCGGGGGGCCACAATGAGCAGTTCTTC.

The chain is built from TRBV10-3 and TRBJ1-3, with D tentatively TRBD1 (6 bases). The length of the CDR3 is 15 residues. The germline V and J ends were trimmed by 6 bases and 0 bases, with 12 bases remaining between them. Germline loops: CDR1 ENHRY, CDR2 SYGVKD. The CDR3 is CAIRKGDTSGNTIYF. The DNA for the CDR3 is TGTGCCATCAGGAAAGGGGACACCTCTGGAAACACCATATATTTT.

A note on this clone: The junction departs from the called germline gene at one end, perhaps through a read error. The J gene is TRBJ2-6, the V gene TRBV5-1, with TRBD1 as a possible D gene (5 bases). CDR1 SGHRS and CDR2 YFSETQ come from the germline V gene. This CDR3 is 15 amino acids long. The CDR3 spells CASSKQEAGANILTF. For the CDR3, the DNA is TGCGCCAGCAGCAAGCAGGAAGCTGGGGCCAACATCCTGACTTTC.

This chain links TRBV21-1 with TRBJ1-4; the D segment call TRBD1 is taken from the table without a DNA check. TRBV21-1 constitutes a pseudogene. CDR3 length: 14 residues. CDR3 coding DNA: TGTGCCAGCAGCAACCGTACAGGTTGTGAAAAACTGTTTTTT. Its translation is CASSNRTGCEKLFF.

This chain connects TRBV15 to TRBJ1-4; D remains ambiguous. Germline V gene lookup returns CDR1 LNHNV and CDR2 YYDKDF (reference sequence). Trimming took 1 base from V and 7 from J, leaving 13 bases between them. This CDR3 comprises 15 residues. CDR3 amino acids: CATSRVGGVVEKLFF. Written as DNA, the CDR3 is TGTGCCACCAGCAGAGTAGGTGGAGTTGTTGAAAAACTGTTTTTT. Full variable domain (remainder filled in from reference TRBV15 and TRBJ1-4): DAMVIQNPRYQVTQFGKPVTLSCSQTLNHNVMYWYQQKSSQAPKLLFHYYDKDFNNEADTPDNFQSRRPNTSFCFLDIRSPGLGDTAMYLCATSRVGGVVEKLFFGSGTQLSVL.

V usage is TRBV19 and J usage is TRBJ2-3, with D possibly matching TRBD2 (6 bases). In germline, CDR1 is LNHDA, CDR2 SQIVND (reference sequence). This CDR3 is 18 amino acids long. V shed 3 bases and J shed 2 bases, with 21 bases lying between them. The CDR3 nucleotides are TGTGCCAGTAGTATGTACGGAGCGGGTGACGTAACCACAGATACGCAGTATTTT. Protein sequence: CASSMYGAGDVTTDTQYF.

The rearrangement links TRBV5-4 to TRBJ2-5, with D possibly matching TRBD1 (5 bases). CDR1 and CDR2 from the germline V gene are SGHNT and YYREEE (reference sequence). The CDR3 consists of 15 residues. Trimming shortened V by 4 bases and J by 1 base, and 14 bases separated the two germline ends. The CDR3 reads CASSDLAQGQETQYF. Here the CDR3 DNA reads TGTGCCAGCAGCGATCTCGCCCAGGGCCAAGAGACCCAGTACTTC.

CDR3 residues: CASSRDLQGAREQYF. For the CDR3, the DNA is TGTGCCAGCAGCAGAGACCTTCAGGGGGCGAGGGAGCAGTACTTC. This rearrangement joins TRBV2 to TRBJ2-7; 8 positions match TRBD1. With V trimmed by 6 bases and J by 7 bases, 14 bases remained unmatched. In germline, CDR1 is SNHLY, CDR2 FYNNEI. The CDR3 is made up of 15 amino acids.

The chain joins TRBV28 to TRBJ2-5; D is ambiguous. V lost 7 bases and J 5 bases, leaving 14 bases between the germline ends. Germline assignment: CDR1 MDHEN and CDR2 SYDVKM. The length of the CDR3 is 13 residues. The CDR3 DNA sequence: TGTGCCAGCAACCCTTCCTACGAGGAGACCCAGTACTTC. The encoded protein is CASNPSYEETQYF.

This clone was seen only once. The chain uses TRBV6-1 and TRBJ1-2; unclear D gene. CDR1 is MNHNS and CDR2 is SASEGT in the germline V gene. CDR3 length: 13 amino acids. Trimming cost V 0 bases and J 8 bases, with 10 bases left between them. The CDR3 sequence: CASSEARDFGYTF. CDR3 sequence (DNA): TGTGCCAGCAGTGAAGCGAGGGATTTCGGCTACACCTTC.

The chain links TRBV10-1 to TRBJ2-3, with no clear D. CDR3 length: 15 amino acids. Trimming took 3 bases from V and 0 from J, leaving 10 bases between them. The germline gives CDR1 WNHNN, CDR2 SYGVQD (reference sequence). The CDR3 DNA is TGCGCCAGCAGTGACGGAGACCCTAGCACAGATACGCAGTATTTT. Translating gives CASSDGDPSTDTQYF.

The chain combines TRBV11-2 with TRBJ2-5; D call uncertain. Trimming cost V 5 bases and J 4 bases, with 11 bases left between them. CDR3 size: 13 residues. Germline V gene data show CDR1 as SGHAT and CDR2 as FQNNGV. CDR3 sequence (DNA): TGTGCCAGCAGCCCAAGAGATAGAGAGACCCAGTACTTC. Translated, it gives CASSPRDRETQYF.

The chain carries TRBV15 and TRBJ2-3; 10 nucleotides match TRBD2. This CDR3 is 15 amino acids long. Germline trimming cut 1 base from V and 5 bases from J; bases unmatched to any gene: 3. The germline V gene has CDR1 LNHNV and CDR2 YYDKDF (reference sequence). This chain's CDR3 is CATSRAGLALDTQYF. As DNA, the CDR3 is TGTGCCACCAGCAGAGCGGGACTAGCGCTAGATACGCAGTATTTT.